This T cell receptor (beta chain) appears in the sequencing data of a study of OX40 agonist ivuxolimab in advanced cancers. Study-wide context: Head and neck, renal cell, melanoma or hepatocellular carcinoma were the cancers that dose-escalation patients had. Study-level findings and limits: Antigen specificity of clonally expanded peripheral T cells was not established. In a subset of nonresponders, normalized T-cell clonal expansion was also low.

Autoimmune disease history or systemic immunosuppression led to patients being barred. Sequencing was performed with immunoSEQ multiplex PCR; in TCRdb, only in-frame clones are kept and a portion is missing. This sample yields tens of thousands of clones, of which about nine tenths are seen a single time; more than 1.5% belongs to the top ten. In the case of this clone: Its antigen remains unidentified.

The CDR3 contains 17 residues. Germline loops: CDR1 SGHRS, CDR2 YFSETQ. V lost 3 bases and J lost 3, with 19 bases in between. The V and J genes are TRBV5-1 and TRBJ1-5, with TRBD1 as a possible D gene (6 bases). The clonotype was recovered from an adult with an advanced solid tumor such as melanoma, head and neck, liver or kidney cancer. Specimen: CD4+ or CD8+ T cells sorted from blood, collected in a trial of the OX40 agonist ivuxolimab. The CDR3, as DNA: TGCGCCAGCAGCTCCCTGGGGGGCAGGGCTGTCAATCAGCCCCAGCATTTT. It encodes CASSSLGGRAVNQPQHF. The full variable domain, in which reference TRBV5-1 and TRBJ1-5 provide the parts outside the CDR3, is KAGVTQTPRYLIKTRGQQVTLSCSPISGHRSVSWYQQTPGQGLQFLFEYFSETQRNKGNFPGRFSGRQFSNSRSEMNVSTLELGDSALYLCASSSLGGRAVNQPQHFGDGTRLSIL.